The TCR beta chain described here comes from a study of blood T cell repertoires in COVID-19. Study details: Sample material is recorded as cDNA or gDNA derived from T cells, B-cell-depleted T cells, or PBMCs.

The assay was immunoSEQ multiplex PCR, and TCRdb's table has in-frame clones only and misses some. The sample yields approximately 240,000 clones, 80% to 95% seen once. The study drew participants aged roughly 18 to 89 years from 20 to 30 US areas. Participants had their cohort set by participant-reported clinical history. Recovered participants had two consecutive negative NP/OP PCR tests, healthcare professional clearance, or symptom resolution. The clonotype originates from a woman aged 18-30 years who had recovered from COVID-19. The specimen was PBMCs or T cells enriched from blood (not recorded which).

Written as DNA, the CDR3 is TGTGCCAGCAGTTTAGTCAGGCCCAACTCCTACGAGCAGTACTTC. Its translation: CASSLVRPNSYEQYF. V and J are TRBV27 and TRBJ2-7, with D unresolved. CDR3 length: 15 amino acids. Between the trimmed V and J ends, which lost 2 bases and 0 bases, there was a span of 11 bases. In germline, CDR1 is MNHEY, CDR2 SMNVEV (reference sequence).